This T cell receptor (beta chain) comes out of a study of T cell responses to AZD1222 COVID-19 vaccine. The protocol was immunoSEQ multiplex PCR, while the TCRdb copy is restricted to in-frame clones and leaves out a portion. The sample lists approximately 170,000 clones; over 90% were seen once. From germline, CDR1 is MNHEY and CDR2 SVGAGI. The CDR3 totals 13 residues. The specimen was peripheral blood, collected on day 0 of AZD1222 vaccination. The TCR sequence derives from an adult in good health. The chain carries TRBV6-5 and TRBJ1-5, with 7 bases aligning to TRBD1. In DNA form, the CDR3 reads TGTGCTTCGAACAGGGGCACCAATCAGCCCCAGCATTTT. Protein: CASNRGTNQPQHF.